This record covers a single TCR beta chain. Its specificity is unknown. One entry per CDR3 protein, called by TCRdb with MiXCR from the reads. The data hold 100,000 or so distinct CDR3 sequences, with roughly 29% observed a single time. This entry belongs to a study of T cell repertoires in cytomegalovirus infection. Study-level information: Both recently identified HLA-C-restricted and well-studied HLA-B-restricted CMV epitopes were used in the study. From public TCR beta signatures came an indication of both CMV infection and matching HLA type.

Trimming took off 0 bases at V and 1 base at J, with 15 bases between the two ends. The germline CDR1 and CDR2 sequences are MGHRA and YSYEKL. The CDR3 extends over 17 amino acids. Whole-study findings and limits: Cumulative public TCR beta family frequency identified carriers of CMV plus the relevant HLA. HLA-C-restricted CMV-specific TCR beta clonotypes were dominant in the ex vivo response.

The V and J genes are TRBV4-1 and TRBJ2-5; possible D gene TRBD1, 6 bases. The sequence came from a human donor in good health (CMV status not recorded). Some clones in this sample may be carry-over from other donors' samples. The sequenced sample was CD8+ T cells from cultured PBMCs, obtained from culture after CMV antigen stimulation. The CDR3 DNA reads TGCGCCAGCAGCCAAGATGGTGGTGGGGGCGGCCAAGAGACCCAGTACTTC. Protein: CASSQDGGGGGQETQYF.